This TCR beta chain was sequenced in a study of CD8 T cells in Susac syndrome. RNA amounts of 0.5 to 1 ug underwent reverse transcription with random hexamers. Coverage of TCR beta CDR3 amplification by immunoSEQ multiplex PCR extended to 54 Vbeta and 13 Jbeta. TCRdb recomputed calls from the immunoSEQ multiplex PCR reads with MiXCR, one row per CDR3 protein. The data show approximately 70,000 distinct CDR3 sequences, about 94% seen once. CD8+ and CD4+ T cells taken from blood had their TCR beta sequenced. The multiple sclerosis controls were treatment-naive patients with relapsing-remitting disease that was stable or active. This CDR3 has 13 amino acids. In germline, CDR1 is MNHNY, CDR2 SVGAGI (reference sequence). The V and J ends lost 6 bases and 1 base respectively, with 9 bases between them.

The sequencing input was CD8+ T cells from PBMCs. The chain links TRBV6-6 to TRBJ2-5; D remains ambiguous. This receptor was identified in a human donor with multiple sclerosis. As DNA, the CDR3 is TGTGCCAGCAGACTTAATCCCCAAGAGACCCAGTACTTC. Its translation: CASRLNPQETQYF.